The T cell receptor beta chain under discussion was sequenced for a study of T cells in Graves' hyperthyroidism and ophthalmopathy. Study observations and caveats: Ophthalmopathy, as predicted by the model, came a median about seven months after the prediction. In the analysis, a 13 V-J model separated ophthalmopathy from stable hyperthyroidism. Blood also held most thyroid clonotypes expanded beyond 0.001.

Uncontrolled infection, other autoimmune disease, pregnancy and lactation each barred patients from inclusion. Looked up from germline, CDR1 is DFQATT and CDR2 is SNEGSKA (reference sequence). V lost 0 bases to trimming and J lost 0 bases, with 12 bases between them. The CDR3 covers 17 residues. RNA transcripts provided the source from which TCR beta CDR3 regions were amplified. The study used the HTBI primer set for a first-round RT-PCR of the TCR CDR3. Via MiXCR, TCRdb re-called the multiplex PCR reads, giving one row per CDR3 protein. The sample lists roughly 420,000 distinct CDR3 sequences, 15% to 19% seen once, with roughly 7.7% in the top ten. This clonotype appeared many times. Its matching antigen is unknown.

Input material: blood. V gene TRBV20-1 combines with J gene TRBJ1-6, with D possibly TRBD1 on 6 matching bases. The receptor's source is a woman aged 18 to 35 with Graves' hyperthyroidism. The CDR3 bases are TGCAGTGCTAGAGATACGGACAGCAGCTCCTATAATTCACCCCTCCACTTT. Amino acid sequence: CSARDTDSSSYNSPLHF.